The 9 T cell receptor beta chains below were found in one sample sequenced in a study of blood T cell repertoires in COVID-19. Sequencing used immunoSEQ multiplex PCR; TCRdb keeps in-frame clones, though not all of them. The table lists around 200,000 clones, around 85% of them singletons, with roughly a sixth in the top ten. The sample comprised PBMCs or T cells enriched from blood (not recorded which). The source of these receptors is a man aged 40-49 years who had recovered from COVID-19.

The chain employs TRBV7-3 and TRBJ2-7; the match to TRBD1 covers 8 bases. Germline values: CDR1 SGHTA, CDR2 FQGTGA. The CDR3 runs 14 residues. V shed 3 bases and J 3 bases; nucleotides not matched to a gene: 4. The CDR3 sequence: CASSLGDRGYEQYF. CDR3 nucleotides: TGTGCCAGCAGCTTGGGCGACAGGGGCTACGAGCAGTACTTC.

This chain's CDR3 is CASSLTPGNEQYF. The CDR3 coding sequence is TGCGCCAGCAGCTTGACGCCAGGGAACGAGCAGTACTTC. The rearrangement links TRBV5-1 to TRBJ2-7, with a possible D match to TRBD1 (5 bases). This CDR3 has 13 residues. The germline V gene has CDR1 SGHRS and CDR2 YFSETQ. Trimming removed 1 base at V and 5 bases at J, with 10 bases between. The whole variable domain, remainder taken from reference TRBV5-1 and TRBJ2-7, is KAGVTQTPRYLIKTRGQQVTLSCSPISGHRSVSWYQQTPGQGLQFLFEYFSETQRNKGNFPGRFSGRQFSNSRSEMNVSTLELGDSALYLCASSLTPGNEQYFGPGTRLTVT.

CDR3 coding DNA: TGCGCCAGCAGCTTAATAGCGGGAGAGAATGAGCAGTTCTTC. Amino acids: CASSLIAGENEQFF. The chain links TRBV5-1 to TRBJ2-1; 9 positions match TRBD2. The CDR3 spans 14 residues. Germline CDR1 SGHRS, CDR2 YFSETQ. V was pared by 2 bases and J by 7 bases, with 4 bases of the junction left unmatched.

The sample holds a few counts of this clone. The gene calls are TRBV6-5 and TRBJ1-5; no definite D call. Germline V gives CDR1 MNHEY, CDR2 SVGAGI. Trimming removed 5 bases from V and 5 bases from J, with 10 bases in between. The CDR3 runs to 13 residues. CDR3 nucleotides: TGTGCCAGCAGTCTCGACACCGATCAGCCCCAGCATTTT. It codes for CASSLDTDQPQHF.

CDR3 sequence (DNA): TGTGCCAGCAGTTTATGGGCGCAGAATAATTCACCCCTCCACTTT. This codes for CASSLWAQNNSPLHF. The chain carries TRBV27 and TRBJ1-6; D is unresolved. V shed 1 base and J shed 5 bases, with 9 bases lying between them. This CDR3 spans 15 amino acids. CDR1 and CDR2 from the germline V gene are MNHEY and SMNVEV (reference sequence).

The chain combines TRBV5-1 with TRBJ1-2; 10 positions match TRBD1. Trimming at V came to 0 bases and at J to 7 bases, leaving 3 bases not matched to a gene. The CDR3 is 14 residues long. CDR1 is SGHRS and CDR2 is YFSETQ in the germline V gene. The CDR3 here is CASSLGTGGSGYTF. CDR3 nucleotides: TGCGCCAGCAGCTTGGGGACAGGGGGTTCTGGCTACACCTTC.

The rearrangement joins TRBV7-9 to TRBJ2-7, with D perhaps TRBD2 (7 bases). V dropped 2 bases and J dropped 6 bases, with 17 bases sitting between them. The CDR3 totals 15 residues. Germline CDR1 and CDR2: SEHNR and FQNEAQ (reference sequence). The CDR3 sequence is CASSLTGSRGAEQYF. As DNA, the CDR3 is TGTGCCAGCAGCTTAACAGGCTCTCGGGGGGCCGAGCAGTACTTC.

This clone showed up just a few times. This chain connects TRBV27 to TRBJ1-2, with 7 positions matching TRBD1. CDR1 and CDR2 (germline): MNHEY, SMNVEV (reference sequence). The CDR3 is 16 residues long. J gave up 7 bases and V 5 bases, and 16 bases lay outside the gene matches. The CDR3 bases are TGTGCCAGCAGTCGCAGGGGGGCGCTTTCGGATGGTGGCTACACCTTC. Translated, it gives CASSRRGALSDGGYTF.

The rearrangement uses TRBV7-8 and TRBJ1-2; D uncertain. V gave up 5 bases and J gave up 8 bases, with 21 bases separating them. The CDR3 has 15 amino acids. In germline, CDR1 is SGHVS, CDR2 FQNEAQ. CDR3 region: CASSPGRGQKQGYTF. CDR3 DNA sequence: TGTGCCAGCAGCCCGGGAAGAGGCCAGAAACAAGGCTACACCTTC.